This is a list of T cell receptor beta chains from one sample in a study of control samples from healthy donors and cancer patients. The method was immunoSEQ multiplex PCR; TCRdb's version includes in-frame clones alone and lacks a portion of them. The repertoire holds fewer than 70,000 clones, about 80% seen once, with roughly 3.1% in the top ten. The sequenced sample was PBMCs. The receptor set was obtained from a woman between 50 and 59 years old with lung cancer. Each CDR3 is given with its conserved first and last residue.

TRBJ1-1 TRBV27 CASSTRQGEAFF
TRBJ1-6 TRBV28 CASSRTSGDSPLHF
TRBJ1-5 TRBV2 CASSRTGGAQPQHF
TRBJ2-5 TRBV10-2 CATTGAGRETQYF
TRBJ1-1 TRBV19 CASSIGFQAEAFF
TRBJ2-2 TRBV4-3 CASSQDSFRTVPGELFF
TRBJ1-5 TRBV19 CASSIARRGDQPQHF
TRBJ1-1 TRBV5-1 CASSEVRVTLGAFF
TRBJ1-6 TRBV12-5 CASGQGGSYNSPLHF
TRBJ2-1 TRBV13 CASSLGMIAGSNEQFF
TRBJ2-5 TRBV27 CASRGTSGGPWETQYF
TRBJ2-7 TRBV25-1 CASTQGNSGAYEQYF
TRBJ1-1 TRBV5-1 CASSSVAGMNTEAFF